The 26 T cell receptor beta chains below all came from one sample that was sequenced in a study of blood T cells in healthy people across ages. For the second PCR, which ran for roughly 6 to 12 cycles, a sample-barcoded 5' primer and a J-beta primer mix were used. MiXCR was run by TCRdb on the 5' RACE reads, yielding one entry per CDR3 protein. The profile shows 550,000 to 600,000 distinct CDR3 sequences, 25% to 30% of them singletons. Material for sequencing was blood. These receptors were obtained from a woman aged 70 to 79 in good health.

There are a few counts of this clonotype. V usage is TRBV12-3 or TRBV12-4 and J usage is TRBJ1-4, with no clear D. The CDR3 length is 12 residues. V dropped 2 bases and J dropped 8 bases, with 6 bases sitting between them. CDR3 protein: CASSLKEEKLFF. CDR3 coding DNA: TGTGCCAGCAGTTTAAAGGAGGAAAAACTGTTTTTT.

The CDR3 nucleotides are TGTGCCAGCAGCTGGGGCAGCTCCTATAATTCACCCCTCCACTTT. The encoded protein is CASSWGSSYNSPLHF. The chain combines TRBV6-1 with TRBJ1-6; the D gene is possibly TRBD1 (5 bases). Germline CDR1 MNHNS, CDR2 SASEGT. This CDR3 comprises 15 residues. The V gene lost 6 bases and the J gene lost 0 bases, with 9 bases spanning the gap.

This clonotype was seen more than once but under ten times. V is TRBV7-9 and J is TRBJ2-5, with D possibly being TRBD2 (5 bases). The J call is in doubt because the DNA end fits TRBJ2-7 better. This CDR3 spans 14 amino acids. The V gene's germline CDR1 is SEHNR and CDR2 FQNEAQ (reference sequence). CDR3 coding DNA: TGTGCCAGCAGCTACAGAGGGCTAGATGACGAGCAGTACTTC. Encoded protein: CASSYRGLDDEQYF.

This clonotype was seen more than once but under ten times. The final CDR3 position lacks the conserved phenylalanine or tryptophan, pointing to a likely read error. The CDR3: CASSQFRVMNTEAFL. In nucleotides, the CDR3 is TGTGCCAGCAGCCAATTTCGGGTCATGAACACTGAAGCTTTCCTT. The chain links TRBV3-1 to TRBJ1-1; D ambiguous. Trimming left V 2 bases short and J 0 bases short, with 10 bases between. This CDR3 has 15 amino acids. Looked up from germline, CDR1 is LGHDT and CDR2 is YNNKEL (reference sequence).

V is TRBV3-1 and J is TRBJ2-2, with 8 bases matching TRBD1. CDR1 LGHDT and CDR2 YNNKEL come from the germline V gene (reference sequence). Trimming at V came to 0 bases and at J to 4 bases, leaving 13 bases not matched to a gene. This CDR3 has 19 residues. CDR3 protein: CASSQEVPLGQGRTGELFF. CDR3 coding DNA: TGTGCCAGCAGCCAAGAAGTTCCCCTCGGACAGGGACGCACCGGGGAGCTGTTTTTT.

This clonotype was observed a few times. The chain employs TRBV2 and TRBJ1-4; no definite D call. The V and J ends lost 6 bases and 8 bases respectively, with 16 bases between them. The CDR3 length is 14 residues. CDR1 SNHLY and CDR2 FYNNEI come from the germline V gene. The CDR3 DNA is TGTGCCAGCAGCGCGGACGTACAGCTCGAAAAACTGTTTTTT. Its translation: CASSADVQLEKLFF.

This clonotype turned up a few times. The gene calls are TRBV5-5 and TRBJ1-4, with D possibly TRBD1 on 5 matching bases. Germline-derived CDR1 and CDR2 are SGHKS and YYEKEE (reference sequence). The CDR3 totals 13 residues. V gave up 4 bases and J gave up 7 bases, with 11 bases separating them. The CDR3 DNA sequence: TGTGCCAGCAGCCGGGACGAGGTTGAAAAACTGTTTTTT. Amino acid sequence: CASSRDEVEKLFF.

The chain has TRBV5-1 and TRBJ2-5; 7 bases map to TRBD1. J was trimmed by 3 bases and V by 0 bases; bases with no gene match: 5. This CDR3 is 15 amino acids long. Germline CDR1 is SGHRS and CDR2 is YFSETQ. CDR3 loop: CASSLETGLEETQYF. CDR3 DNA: TGCGCCAGCAGCTTGGAGACAGGGTTAGAAGAGACCCAGTACTTC. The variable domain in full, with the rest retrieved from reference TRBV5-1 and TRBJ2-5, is KAGVTQTPRYLIKTRGQQVTLSCSPISGHRSVSWYQQTPGQGLQFLFEYFSETQRNKGNFPGRFSGRQFSNSRSEMNVSTLELGDSALYLCASSLETGLEETQYFGPGTRLLVL.

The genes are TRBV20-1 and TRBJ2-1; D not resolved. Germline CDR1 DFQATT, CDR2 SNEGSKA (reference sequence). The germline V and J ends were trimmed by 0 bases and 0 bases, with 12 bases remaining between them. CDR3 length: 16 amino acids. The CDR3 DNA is TGCAGTGCTAGAGATCCAGGTTCGAGCTCCTACAATGAGCAGTTCTTC. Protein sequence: CSARDPGSSSYNEQFF.

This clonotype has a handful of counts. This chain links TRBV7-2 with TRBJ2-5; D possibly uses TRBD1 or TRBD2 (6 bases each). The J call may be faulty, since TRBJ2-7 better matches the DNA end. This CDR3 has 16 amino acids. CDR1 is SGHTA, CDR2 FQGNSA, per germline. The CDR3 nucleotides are TGTGCCAGCAGCTTAGAAGGTGGGGGGCAGCCCTACGAGCAGTACTTC. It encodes CASSLEGGGQPYEQYF.

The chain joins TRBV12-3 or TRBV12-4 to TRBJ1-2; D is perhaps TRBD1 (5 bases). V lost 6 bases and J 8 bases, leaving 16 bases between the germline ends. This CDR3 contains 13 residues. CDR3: CASSRGRAGGYTF. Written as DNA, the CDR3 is TGTGCCAGCAGCCGGGGCAGGGCCGGGGGCTACACCTTC.

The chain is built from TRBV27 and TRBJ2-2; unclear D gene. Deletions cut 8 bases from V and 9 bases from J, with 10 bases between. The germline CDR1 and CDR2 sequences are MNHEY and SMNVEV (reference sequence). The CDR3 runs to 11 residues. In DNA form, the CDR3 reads TGTGCCAGCGGTCCCCGAAGGGAGCTGTTTTTT. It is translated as CASGPRRELFF.

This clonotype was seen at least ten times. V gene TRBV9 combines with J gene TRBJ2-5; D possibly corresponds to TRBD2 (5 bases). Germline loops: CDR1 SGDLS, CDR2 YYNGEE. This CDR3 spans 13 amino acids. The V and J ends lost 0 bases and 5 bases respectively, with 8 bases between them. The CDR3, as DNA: TGTGCCAGCAGCGTAGGACCGGGGGAGACCCAGTACTTC. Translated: CASSVGPGETQYF.

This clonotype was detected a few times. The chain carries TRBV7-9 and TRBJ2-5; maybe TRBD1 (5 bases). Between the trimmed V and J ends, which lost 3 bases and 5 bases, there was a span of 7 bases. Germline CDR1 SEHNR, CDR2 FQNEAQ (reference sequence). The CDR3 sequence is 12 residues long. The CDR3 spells CASSLTVETQYF. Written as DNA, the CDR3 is TGTGCCAGCAGCTTGACAGTGGAGACCCAGTACTTC.

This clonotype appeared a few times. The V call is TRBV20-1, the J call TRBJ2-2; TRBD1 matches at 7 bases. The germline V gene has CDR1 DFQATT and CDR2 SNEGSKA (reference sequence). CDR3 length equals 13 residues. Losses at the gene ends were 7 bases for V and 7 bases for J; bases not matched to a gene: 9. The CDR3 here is CSGLKGAGGELFF. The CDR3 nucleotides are TGCAGTGGATTAAAGGGGGCTGGCGGGGAGCTGTTTTTT.

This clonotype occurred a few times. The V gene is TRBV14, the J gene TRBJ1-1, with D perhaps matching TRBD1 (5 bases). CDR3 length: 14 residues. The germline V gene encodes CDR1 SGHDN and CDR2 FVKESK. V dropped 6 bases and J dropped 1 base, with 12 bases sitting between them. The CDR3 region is CASRGRGGNTEAFF. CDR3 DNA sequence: TGTGCCAGCAGAGGAAGGGGAGGGAACACTGAAGCTTTCTTT.

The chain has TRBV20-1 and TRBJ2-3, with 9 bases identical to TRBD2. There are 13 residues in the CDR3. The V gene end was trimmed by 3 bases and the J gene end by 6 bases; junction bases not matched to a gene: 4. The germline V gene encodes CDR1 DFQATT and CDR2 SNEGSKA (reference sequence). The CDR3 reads CSASGTSRDTQYF. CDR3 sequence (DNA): TGCAGTGCTAGCGGGACTAGCCGGGATACGCAGTATTTT.

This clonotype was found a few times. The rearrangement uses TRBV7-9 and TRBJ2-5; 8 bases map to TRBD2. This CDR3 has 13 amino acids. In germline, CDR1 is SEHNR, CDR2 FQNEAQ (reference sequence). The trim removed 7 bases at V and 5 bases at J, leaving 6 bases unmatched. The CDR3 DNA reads TGTGCCAGCATCCCGACGGGGGGGGAGACCCAGTACTTC. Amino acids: CASIPTGGETQYF.

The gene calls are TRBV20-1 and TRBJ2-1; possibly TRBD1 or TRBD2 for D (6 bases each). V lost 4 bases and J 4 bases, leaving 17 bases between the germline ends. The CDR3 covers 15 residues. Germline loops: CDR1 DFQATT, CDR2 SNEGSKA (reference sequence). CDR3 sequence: CSAKGGGLGYNEQFF. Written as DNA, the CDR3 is TGCAGTGCTAAAGGGGGAGGTCTTGGGTACAATGAGCAGTTCTTC.

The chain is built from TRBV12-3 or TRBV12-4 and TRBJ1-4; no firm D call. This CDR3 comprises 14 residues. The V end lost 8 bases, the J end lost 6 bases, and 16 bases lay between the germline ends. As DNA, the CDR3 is TGTGCCAGCTCCCTATGGAACGCTGATGAAAAACTGTTTTTT. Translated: CASSLWNADEKLFF.

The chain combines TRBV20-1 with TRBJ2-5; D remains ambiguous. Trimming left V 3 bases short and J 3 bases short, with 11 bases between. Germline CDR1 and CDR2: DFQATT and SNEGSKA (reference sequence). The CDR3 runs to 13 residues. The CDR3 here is CSARKEPKETQYF. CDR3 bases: TGCAGTGCTAGGAAAGAGCCTAAAGAGACCCAGTACTTC.

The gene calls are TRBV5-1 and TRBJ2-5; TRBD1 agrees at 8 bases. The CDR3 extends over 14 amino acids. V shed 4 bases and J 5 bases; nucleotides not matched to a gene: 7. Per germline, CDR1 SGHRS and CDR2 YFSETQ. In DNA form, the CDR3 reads TGCGCCAGCAGCCGCGGACAGGGCGGGGAGACCCAGTACTTC. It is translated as CASSRGQGGETQYF. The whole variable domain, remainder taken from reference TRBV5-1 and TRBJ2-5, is KAGVTQTPRYLIKTRGQQVTLSCSPISGHRSVSWYQQTPGQGLQFLFEYFSETQRNKGNFPGRFSGRQFSNSRSEMNVSTLELGDSALYLCASSRGQGGETQYFGPGTRLLVL.

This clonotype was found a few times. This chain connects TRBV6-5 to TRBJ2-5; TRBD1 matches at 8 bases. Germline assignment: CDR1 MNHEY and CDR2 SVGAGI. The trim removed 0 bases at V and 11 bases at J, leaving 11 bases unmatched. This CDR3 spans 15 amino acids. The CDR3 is CASSYSPGGMGEQYF. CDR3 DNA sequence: TGTGCCAGCAGTTACTCCCCAGGGGGCATGGGGGAGCAGTACTTC.

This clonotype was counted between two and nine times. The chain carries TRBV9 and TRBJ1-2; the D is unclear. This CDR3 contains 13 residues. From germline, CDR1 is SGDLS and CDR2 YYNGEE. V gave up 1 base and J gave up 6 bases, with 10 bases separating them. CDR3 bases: TGTGCCAGCAGCGTAATAAGCGGGGATGGCTACACCTTC. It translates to CASSVISGDGYTF.

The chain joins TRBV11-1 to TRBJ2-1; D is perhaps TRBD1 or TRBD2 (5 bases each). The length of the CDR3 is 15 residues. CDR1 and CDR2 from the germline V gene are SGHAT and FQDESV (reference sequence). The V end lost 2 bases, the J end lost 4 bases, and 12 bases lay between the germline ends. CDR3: CASSLTGTVYNEQFF. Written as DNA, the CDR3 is TGTGCCAGCAGCTTAACCGGGACGGTTTACAATGAGCAGTTCTTC.

The CDR3 sequence: CSASFITGYTF. The CDR3 nucleotides are TGCAGTGCTAGTTTCATAACTGGCTACACCTTC. The chain is built from TRBV20-1 and TRBJ1-2; D is unclear. V was cut by 3 bases and J by 7 bases, with 9 bases left in between. Germline lookup yields CDR1 DFQATT and CDR2 SNEGSKA (reference sequence). The CDR3 has 11 residues.